The rows below give T cell receptor beta chains drawn from one sample of a study of shared T cell receptors in the human thymus. TCRdb's table, derived via immunoSEQ multiplex PCR, lists solely in-frame clones and lacks some. Of about 660,000 clones in the sample, more than 70% were seen once. This sample also appeared in a second study, on human thymus T cells.

The specimen sequenced was thymocytes. The receptors derive from a boy under two years old with a congenital heart defect. Each CDR3 is given with its conserved first and last residue.

V: TRBV6-5; J: TRBJ2-3; CDR3: CASSYGRLADTQYF
V: TRBV25-1; J: TRBJ2-1; CDR3: CASSELGPSGSSYNEQFF
V: TRBV5-6; J: TRBJ2-7; CDR3: CASKVGRGKREQYF
V: TRBV12-5; J: TRBJ2-7; CDR3: CASGLVQGCEQYF
V: TRBV14; J: TRBJ2-6; CDR3: CASSPPGTSGSGANVLTF
V: TRBV7-9; J: TRBJ2-2; CDR3: CASRISGANTGELFF
V: TRBV2; J: TRBJ1-3; CDR3: CANYRETNTIYF
V: TRBV6-6; J: TRBJ2-5; CDR3: CARLRQGQETQYF
V: TRBV6-1; J: TRBJ2-7; CDR3: CASMDRGTLSYEQYF
V: TRBV4-2; J: TRBJ1-1; CDR3: CASSGRARNTEAFF
V: TRBV18; J: TRBJ2-4; CDR3: CASSYRDRAPSDIQYF
V: TRBV5-1; J: TRBJ2-7; CDR3: CASSLGLAGPYEQYF
V: TRBV5-1; J: TRBJ1-4; CDR3: CASALTGGREKLFF
V: TRBV29-1; J: TRBJ2-2; CDR3: CSVGGGMNTGELFF
V: TRBV6-6; J: TRBJ1-2; CDR3: CATPTGLPGGYTF